The sequence of this TCR beta chain was determined in a study of identical twins' blood T cells. In this sample, this clonotype turned up a few times. A previously described protocol, modified, built RNA-based TCR cDNA libraries. Both ends of each TCR cDNA library bore sample-specific barcodes. TCRdb passed the 5' RACE reads through MiXCR, listing each CDR3 protein once. This table has fewer than 450,000 distinct CDR3 sequences, over 25% appearing once. The CDR3 is 18 amino acids. Losses at the gene ends were 5 bases for V and 2 bases for J; bases not matched to a gene: 16. Looked up from germline, CDR1 is DFQATT and CDR2 is SNEGSKA (reference sequence).

The V call is TRBV20-1, the J call TRBJ2-5; TRBD2 aligns across 11 bases. The TCR was taken from a woman between 18 and 55 years old in good health. Sequencing was carried out using PBMCs. The CDR3: CSAGTLAGGFGLQETQYF. DNA of the CDR3: TGCAGTGCTGGGACTCTAGCGGGAGGATTTGGGTTACAAGAGACCCAGTACTTC.